This T cell receptor beta chain emerged from a study of T cells in Graves' hyperthyroidism and ophthalmopathy. Study conclusions and caveats: Peripheral blood also featured most of the thyroid clonotypes expanded above 0.001. Ophthalmopathy stood apart from stable hyperthyroidism in a 13 V-J model.

Comment on this clonotype: Its antigen is unidentified.

V was trimmed by 1 base and J by 6 bases, leaving 4 bases between them. The CDR3 is 12 amino acids. Germline V gives CDR1 MNHEY, CDR2 SVGEGT. The TCR beta CDR3 regions underwent amplification using RNA transcripts as the source. When the TCR CDR3 underwent first-round RT-PCR, the HTBI primer set was used. From the multiplex PCR reads, TCRdb called clonotypes with MiXCR, one entry per CDR3 protein. The table has under 300,000 distinct CDR3 sequences, less than 30% seen once. This clonotype was obtained from a man aged 35 to 55 with Graves' hyperthyroidism that later progressed to Graves' ophthalmopathy. The genes are TRBV6-2 or TRBV6-3 and TRBJ1-5, with no clear D. The material sequenced was blood. In DNA, the CDR3 is TGTGCCAGCAGTTACTTCGGTCAGCCCCAGCATTTT. Encoded protein: CASSYFGQPQHF.